This T cell receptor beta chain is from a study of blood T cells in healthy people across ages. For the second PCR, which ran for about 7 to 11 cycles, a sample-barcoded 5' primer and a J-beta primer mix were used. TCRdb used MiXCR to reprocess the 5' RACE reads, holding one entry per CDR3 protein. The sample records more than 600,000 distinct CDR3 sequences, 25% being singletons. V shed 0 bases and J shed 4 bases, with 14 bases lying between them. In germline, CDR1 is SSHAT, CDR2 FNYEAQ (reference sequence). The CDR3 length is 16 residues. The sample also formed part of further work on T cells of mothers and their children.

Input material: blood. The clonotype originates from a boy aged 5 to 17 in good health. The V gene is TRBV7-7, the J gene TRBJ2-3; a possible D gene is TRBD2 (5 bases). The CDR3 DNA follows: TGTGCCAGCAGCTTAGCCCCCGGGGTAGGGCCAGATACGCAGTATTTT. Translating gives CASSLAPGVGPDTQYF.